The source of this T cell receptor (beta chain) is a study of liver allograft versus peripheral blood T cells. About the research overall: What was compared were the T cell receptor repertoires in transplanted livers and those in the peripheral blood of recipients.

With respect to this clonotype: Its matching antigen is unknown.

General study results and limits: In liver allografts, T cell receptor repertoires reportedly differed from the repertoires found in peripheral blood.

TCRdb ran MiXCR on the reads and lists one entry per CDR3 protein. The sample includes some 9,200 distinct CDR3 sequences, 25% to 30% of them seen just once. The J segment lost 8 bases and the V segment lost 5 bases, leaving 5 bases of the junction unmatched. Germline loops: CDR1 SGHAT, CDR2 FQNNGV. This CDR3 region has 12 residues. The rearrangement joins TRBV11-2 to TRBJ1-2, with 7 bases aligning to TRBD1. The receptor comes from a human patient who had a liver transplant. Some T cells may possibly be graft donor cells. CDR3 loop: CASSPDRVGYTF. CDR3 in DNA: TGTGCCAGCAGCCCCGACAGGGTCGGCTACACCTTC.